The 27 T cell receptor beta chains presented below share a single source sample, sequenced in a study of blood T cell repertoires in COVID-19. Produced via immunoSEQ multiplex PCR; TCRdb's table is partial and in-frame only. The table includes 200,000 to 250,000 clones, approximately 87% detected once. Sequencing input: peripheral blood. Receptors originate from a woman aged 45-60 years with acute or convalescent COVID-19.

This clone appeared a few times. V usage is TRBV25-1 and J usage is TRBJ1-6, with D maybe TRBD1 (5 bases). The CDR3 extends over 15 amino acids. CDR1 MGHDK and CDR2 SYGVNS come from the germline V gene. The CDR3 DNA follows: TGTGTCATTCTAGGGACTGCGGCCTATAATTCACCCCTCCACTTT. It codes for CVILGTAAYNSPLHF.

The chain uses TRBV5-1 and TRBJ2-7, with 12 bases fitting TRBD1. Trimming at V came to 4 bases and at J to 5 bases, leaving 10 bases not matched to a gene. The CDR3 contains 16 residues. Germline CDR1 reads SGHRS; CDR2 reads YFSETQ. This chain's CDR3 is CASSAGTGGPGDEQYF. DNA of the CDR3: TGCGCCAGCAGCGCCGGGACAGGGGGCCCCGGGGACGAGCAGTACTTC. The whole variable domain, remainder taken from reference TRBV5-1 and TRBJ2-7, is KAGVTQTPRYLIKTRGQQVTLSCSPISGHRSVSWYQQTPGQGLQFLFEYFSETQRNKGNFPGRFSGRQFSNSRSEMNVSTLELGDSALYLCASSAGTGGPGDEQYFGPGTRLTVT.

This chain joins TRBV4-2 and TRBJ2-1, with 11 positions matching TRBD2. The CDR3 runs to 17 residues. Germline-derived CDR1 and CDR2 are LGHNA and YNFKEQ. The V gene end was trimmed by 0 bases and the J gene end by 3 bases; junction bases not matched to a gene: 4. CDR3 residues: CASSQDRTSGGYNEQFF. The CDR3 region has the DNA TGTGCCAGCAGCCAAGATCGTACTAGCGGGGGCTACAATGAGCAGTTCTTC.

This clone has just one count. V gene TRBV7-9 combines with J gene TRBJ2-3; D ambiguous. V dropped 1 base and J dropped 10 bases, with 18 bases sitting between them. The CDR3 has 15 amino acids. The germline gives CDR1 SEHNR, CDR2 FQNEAQ (reference sequence). The DNA of the CDR3 is TGTGCCAGCAGCTTAGACGGCCCACCGCTAGAGGCGCAGTATTTT. This translates into CASSLDGPPLEAQYF.

V usage is TRBV24-1 and J usage is TRBJ2-1, with 7 bases aligning to TRBD1. Trimming removed 5 bases from V and 6 bases from J; junction bases left unmatched: 6. The V gene's germline CDR1 is KGHDR and CDR2 SFDVKD. This CDR3 spans 14 amino acids. For the CDR3, the DNA is TGTGCCACCAGTGCTGAGACAGGGCCCAATGAGCAGTTCTTC. Translation gives CATSAETGPNEQFF.

In DNA form, the CDR3 reads TGTGCCAGTAGTGCGGGACAGGTGTCCCGCGAGCAGTACTTC. This gives the protein CASSAGQVSREQYF. V usage is TRBV19 and J usage is TRBJ2-7; 8 positions match TRBD1. Unmatched junction bases numbered 9, after V lost 5 bases and J lost 6 bases. CDR3 length: 14 amino acids. CDR1 is LNHDA and CDR2 is SQIVND in the germline V gene (reference sequence). The complete variable domain, with remaining parts taken from reference TRBV19 and TRBJ2-7, reads DGGITQSPKYLFRKEGQNVTLSCEQNLNHDAMYWYRQDPGQGLRLIYYSQIVNDFQKGDIAEGYSVSREKKESFPLTVTSAQKNPTAFYLCASSAGQVSREQYFGPGTRLTVT.

The chain couples TRBV14 to TRBJ2-1; weak D call: TRBD2 (6 bases). This CDR3 has 15 amino acids. Per the germline V gene, CDR1 is SGHDN and CDR2 is FVKESK. The V gene lost 4 bases and the J gene lost 4 bases, with 14 bases spanning the gap. CDR3 in amino acids: CASSPPGVGYNEQFF. CDR3 in DNA: TGTGCCAGCAGCCCCCCGGGAGTGGGTTACAATGAGCAGTTCTTC.

The chain carries TRBV29-1 and TRBJ2-5; TRBD2 aligns across 9 bases. Germline V gives CDR1 SQVTM, CDR2 ANQGSEA. This CDR3 comprises 14 residues. The ends lost 1 base at V and 7 bases at J; junction bases unmatched: 7. CDR3 in DNA: TGCAGCGTTGAAGGTAGCGGGGGCCCAGGGACCCAGTACTTC. This sequence encodes CSVEGSGGPGTQYF.

This clone was seen a handful of times. The V call is TRBV6-2 or TRBV6-3, the J call TRBJ1-6; perhaps TRBD1 as D (6 bases). V gave up 2 bases and J gave up 10 bases, with 15 bases separating them. The CDR3 has 15 amino acids. Germline-derived CDR1 and CDR2 are MNHEY and SVGEGT. This chain's CDR3 is CASSYAGAGESPLHF. CDR3 sequence (DNA): TGTGCCAGCAGTTACGCCGGTGCAGGGGAGTCACCCCTCCACTTT.

The V and J genes are TRBV19 and TRBJ2-7, with TRBD2 matching over 9 bases. Germline V gene sequence: CDR1 LNHDA, CDR2 SQIVND (reference sequence). This CDR3 spans 12 amino acids. V was clipped by 7 bases and J by 7 bases; unmatched bases: 5. CDR3 in DNA: TGTGCCAGTAAAGCGGGAGGACGGGAGCAGTACTTC. Amino acids: CASKAGGREQYF.

The chain links TRBV19 to TRBJ2-1; 12 positions agree with TRBD2. V was clipped by 5 bases and J by 6 bases; unmatched bases: 5. Per germline, CDR1 LNHDA and CDR2 SQIVND (reference sequence). The CDR3 runs to 15 residues. The CDR3 DNA reads as TGTGCCAGTAGTCCCCGACTAGCGGGAGCCAATGAGCAGTTCTTC. Its protein is CASSPRLAGANEQFF. The full variable domain, rest sourced from reference TRBV19 and TRBJ2-1, is DGGITQSPKYLFRKEGQNVTLSCEQNLNHDAMYWYRQDPGQGLRLIYYSQIVNDFQKGDIAEGYSVSREKKESFPLTVTSAQKNPTAFYLCASSPRLAGANEQFFGPGTRLTVL.

The chain links TRBV11-2 to TRBJ2-3, with 12 bases identical to TRBD2. The junction had 10 bases not matched to a gene; V was cut back by 3 bases and J by 6 bases. Germline values: CDR1 SGHAT, CDR2 FQNNGV. The CDR3 loop spans 17 amino acids. Here the CDR3 DNA reads TGTGCCAGCAGCTTTGGATACCTAGCGGGGGGGACGGATACGCAGTATTTT. The encoded protein is CASSFGYLAGGTDTQYF.

This chain joins TRBV29-1 and TRBJ1-5; 7 bases map to TRBD1. The CDR3 contains 14 residues. The V gene end was trimmed by 5 bases and the J gene end by 1 base; junction bases not matched to a gene: 5. Looked up from germline, CDR1 is SQVTM and CDR2 is ANQGSEA. CDR3 nucleotide sequence: TGCAGCGTTATAACAGGGGTCAGCAATCAGCCCCAGCATTTT. It codes for CSVITGVSNQPQHF.

This chain uses TRBV20-1 with TRBJ1-5; D call uncertain. This CDR3 contains 15 residues. The V end was cut by 3 bases, the J end by 0 bases, with 12 bases between. Per the germline V gene, CDR1 is DFQATT and CDR2 is SNEGSKA (reference sequence). Here the CDR3 reads CSASDPFYSNQPQHF. In nucleotides, the CDR3 is TGCAGTGCTAGTGACCCGTTTTATAGCAATCAGCCCCAGCATTTT.

This chain joins TRBV10-2 and TRBJ2-3, with TRBD2 identical over 9 bases. The germline V gene encodes CDR1 WSHSY and CDR2 SAAADI. The V gene end was trimmed by 6 bases and the J gene end by 3 bases; junction bases not matched to a gene: 7. This CDR3 has 15 residues. The chain's CDR3 is CASRVLAGATDTQYF. The DNA of the CDR3 is TGCGCCAGCAGAGTTTTAGCGGGGGCTACAGATACGCAGTATTTT.

This rearrangement joins TRBV21-1 to TRBJ2-7; whether TRBD1, the table's D call, matches the DNA was not checked. TRBV21-1 is annotated as a pseudogene. The CDR3 spans 16 residues. The CDR3 nucleotides read TGTGCCAGAACCCCTCTACCGGGACAGGGACCCTACGAGCAGTACTTC. It is translated as CARTPLPGQGPYEQYF.

V and J are TRBV29-1 and TRBJ1-5; 8 nucleotides line up with TRBD1. After removal of 7 bases from V and 4 bases from J, the junction contained 3 bases not matched to a gene. CDR1 SQVTM and CDR2 ANQGSEA come from the germline V gene. This CDR3 comprises 12 residues. Written as DNA, the CDR3 is TGCAGCGCTGGGACAGGTAATCAGCCCCAGCATTTT. This codes for CSAGTGNQPQHF. Variable domain in full (rest from reference TRBV29-1 and TRBJ1-5): SAVISQKPSRDICQRGTSLTIQCQVDSQVTMMFWYRQQPGQSLTLIATANQGSEATYESGFVIDKFPISRPNLTFSTLTVSNMSPEDSSIYLCSAGTGNQPQHFGDGTRLSIL.

The chain links TRBV9 to TRBJ2-1; 11 bases align to TRBD2. V was pared by 2 bases and J by 4 bases, with 8 bases of the junction left unmatched. The germline V gene encodes CDR1 SGDLS and CDR2 YYNGEE. The CDR3 covers 17 residues. This CDR3 reads CASSVPISGGDYNEQFF. The CDR3 region has the DNA TGTGCCAGCAGCGTCCCGATTAGCGGGGGGGATTACAATGAGCAGTTCTTC. The whole variable domain, remainder taken from reference TRBV9 and TRBJ2-1, is DSGVTQTPKHLITATGQRVTLRCSPRSGDLSVYWYQQSLDQGLQFLIQYYNGEERAKGNILERFSAQQFPDLHSELNLSSLELGDSALYFCASSVPISGGDYNEQFFGPGTRLTVL.

This chain links TRBV18 with TRBJ1-3; D unclear. Between the trimmed V and J ends, which lost 1 base and 1 base, there was a span of 11 bases. Germline loops: CDR1 KGHSH, CDR2 LQKENI. The CDR3 has 16 residues. The CDR3 sequence: CASSPLSRNSGNTIYF. The CDR3 coding sequence is TGTGCCAGCTCACCACTGTCCAGGAATTCTGGAAACACCATATATTTT.

The CDR3 coding sequence is TGCGCCAGCAGACCAGGGGGAACTGGCGGGGAGCTGTTTTTT. This encodes CASRPGGTGGELFF. The rearrangement links TRBV5-1 to TRBJ2-2; 7 bases line up with TRBD1. The V segment lost 5 bases and the J segment 7 bases; nucleotides outside the gene matches: 8. The CDR3 length is 14 residues. Germline V gene data show CDR1 as SGHRS and CDR2 as YFSETQ.

This chain joins TRBV7-6 and TRBJ2-3; D may be TRBD2 (6 bases). Germline CDR1 SGHVS, CDR2 FNYEAQ. This CDR3 spans 16 amino acids. The V and J ends lost 1 base and 1 base respectively, with 12 bases between them. For the CDR3, the DNA is TGTGCCAGCAGCTTAGTGGGGGGAGGACGCACAGATACGCAGTATTTT. Amino acid sequence: CASSLVGGGRTDTQYF. Looking up the rest from reference TRBV7-6 and TRBJ2-3 gives the full variable domain: GAGVSQSPRYKVTKRGQDVALRCDPISGHVSLYWYRQALGQGPEFLTYFNYEAQQDKSGLPNDRFSAERPEGSISTLTIQRTEQRDSAMYRCASSLVGGGRTDTQYFGPGTRLTVL.

About this clone: One junction end disagrees with the germline gene, perhaps due to a read error. For the CDR3, the DNA is TGTGCCAGCAGATTGGACATCTCTGGAAACACCATATATTTT. Translation gives CASRLDISGNTIYF. This chain links TRBV5-4 with TRBJ1-3, with D tentatively TRBD1 (5 bases). The CDR3 totals 14 residues. Germline V gene sequence: CDR1 SGHNT, CDR2 YYREEE (reference sequence).

This rearrangement joins TRBV4-3 to TRBJ1-2, with 9 bases matching TRBD1. The V and J ends lost 3 bases and 8 bases, in that order; junction bases with no gene match: 4. The germline CDR1 and CDR2 sequences are LGHNA and YSLEER. The CDR3 sequence is 13 residues long. CDR3 protein: CASSHGTGFGYTF. CDR3 nucleotide sequence: TGCGCCAGCAGCCACGGGACAGGGTTCGGCTACACCTTC.

The chain uses TRBV24-1 and TRBJ2-5, with D possibly being TRBD1 (6 bases). V was shortened by 4 bases and J by 5 bases, with 16 bases between the two germline ends. CDR3 length: 15 residues. Germline CDR1 reads KGHDR; CDR2 reads SFDVKD. CDR3 sequence: CATSDQGTGGETQYF. Here the CDR3 DNA reads TGTGCCACCAGTGACCAGGGGACCGGTGGGGAGACCCAGTACTTC.

CDR3 residues: CASSFRENSPLHF. Here the CDR3 DNA reads TGTGCCAGCAGCTTCAGGGAAAATTCACCCCTCCACTTT. The chain is built from TRBV7-2 and TRBJ1-6; the D gene is possibly TRBD1 (5 bases). The germline V and J ends were trimmed by 3 bases and 7 bases, with 7 bases remaining between them. This CDR3 spans 13 amino acids. The V gene's germline CDR1 is SGHTA and CDR2 FQGNSA.

V and J are TRBV6-4 and TRBJ1-1; D gene uncertain. V lost 4 bases, J lost 5 bases, and 11 bases lay in between. From germline, CDR1 is MRHNA and CDR2 SNTAGT. The CDR3 is made up of 13 amino acids. CDR3 residues: CASSALEWTEAFF. The CDR3 nucleotides are TGTGCCAGCAGTGCCTTAGAGTGGACTGAAGCTTTCTTT.

Here the CDR3 reads CASESSSGPTEAFF. The CDR3 nucleotides are TGTGCCAGCGAGTCTAGTTCAGGGCCCACTGAAGCTTTCTTT. V gene TRBV7-9 combines with J gene TRBJ1-1; D is perhaps TRBD1 (5 bases). The CDR3 extends over 14 amino acids. Germline CDR1 and CDR2: SEHNR and FQNEAQ (reference sequence). Trimming cost V 8 bases and J 4 bases, with 17 bases left between them.